This entry features one T cell receptor beta chain sequence. No cognate antigen has been identified for it. Per-base qualities were not stored, and no clone one base away is much larger. Genomic DNA was extracted from sorted cells for sequencing of the TCRbeta CDR3 region. The immunoSEQ Assay was used for sequencing of TCRbeta CDR3 regions. This is the immuneACCESS table as TCRdb keeps it, with only in-frame sequences that have V and J called. A part of the clones is gone; compared with another copy, unresolved V genes explain less than half, and the rest is unexplained. This sample lists around 57,000 clones; around 93% were detected once. Together, the top ten hold about a quarter of the sample. The data derive from a study of OX40 agonist ivuxolimab in advanced cancers. Context from the whole study: The costimulatory receptor OX40 (CD134) was targeted by ivuxolimab, a fully human IgG2 agonistic monoclonal antibody. Of the roughly 53 patients in dose escalation, some 19 had hepatocellular carcinoma, some 15 had melanoma, 9 had renal cell carcinoma and 9 had head and neck cancer. Intravenous ivuxolimab was administered to patients every 2 weeks at six dose levels: 0.01, 0.1, 0.3, 1.5, 3 and 10 mg/kg. The purpose of peripheral TCRbeta sequencing was to test whether ivuxolimab changed TCR sequence diversity and led to clonal T-cell expansion. In the dose-escalation cohort, more than 75% of patients were male, and the mean age was approximately 60 years, with a range of roughly 20 to 85. Three dose-escalation patients achieved partial responses, one with hepatocellular carcinoma and two with cutaneous melanoma. Patients were allowed to have had prior anti-PD-1, anti-PD-L1 or anti-CTLA-4 therapy, and around 37% of the dose-escalation patients had previously received checkpoint inhibitors. The paper covers the monotherapy dose-escalation part of the phase I ivuxolimab trial, which included N ≈ 54 patients. The investigation overall reported the following: The antigen specificity of the peripheral T cells that underwent clonal expansion was not determined. At doses of 0.1 to 3.0 mg/kg, clonal expansion of both CD4+ and CD8+ blood T cells was observed from baseline to week 6. After ivuxolimab, more expanded clones were found on average in CD8+ T cells than in CD4+ T cells. In the 0.1-3.0 mg/kg groups, partial responders were among the patients with the lowest normalized peripheral clonal expansion, particularly in CD8+ T cells. Low levels of normalized T-cell clonal expansion were also seen in some nonresponding patients.

V is shortened by 5 bases, J by 4 bases, and the region joining them spans 11 bases. Inclusive of the bounding cysteine and phenylalanine, the CDR3 is 13 residues long. Only CDR3 DNA remains: 39 bases, in frame from the first base. Per the germline V gene, SGHTA is the CDR1 and FQGTGA is the CDR2. Patients with autoimmune disease history or receiving systemic immunosuppression were excluded from the trial. Peripheral blood for TCR sequencing was drawn from every dose cohort at baseline, at cycle 4 day 1 and at cycle 7 day 1. Samples came from an open-label, multicenter, first-in-human phase I dose-escalation trial of ivuxolimab. The trial enrolled adults with locally advanced or metastatic head and neck squamous cell, hepatocellular, melanoma or renal cell carcinoma. Before TCR sequencing, CD4+ and CD8+ T cells were separately sorted from peripheral blood.

The TCR was taken from an adult with an advanced solid tumor such as melanoma, head and neck, liver or kidney cancer. Sequencing used CD4+ or CD8+ T cells sorted from blood, obtained in a trial of the OX40 agonist ivuxolimab. Recombination connected TRBV7-3 to TRBJ1-1; TRBD1 is possibly the D segment (5 matching bases). The DNA sequence reads TGTGCCAGCAGCCGGACTACAGGCACTGAAGCTTTCTTT. This yields the protein CASSRTTGTEAFF.